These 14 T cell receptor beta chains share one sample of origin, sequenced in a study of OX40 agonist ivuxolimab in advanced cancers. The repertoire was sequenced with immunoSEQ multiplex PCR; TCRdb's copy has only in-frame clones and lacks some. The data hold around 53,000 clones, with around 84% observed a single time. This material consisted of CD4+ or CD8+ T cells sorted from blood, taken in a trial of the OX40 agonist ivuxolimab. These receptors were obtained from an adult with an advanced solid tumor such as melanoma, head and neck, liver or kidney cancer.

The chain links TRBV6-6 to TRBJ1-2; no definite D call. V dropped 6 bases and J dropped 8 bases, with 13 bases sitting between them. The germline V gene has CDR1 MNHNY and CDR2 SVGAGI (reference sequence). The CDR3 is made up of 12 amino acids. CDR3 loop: CASSEFSGGYTF. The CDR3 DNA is TGTGCCAGCAGCGAGTTTTCGGGAGGCTACACCTTC.

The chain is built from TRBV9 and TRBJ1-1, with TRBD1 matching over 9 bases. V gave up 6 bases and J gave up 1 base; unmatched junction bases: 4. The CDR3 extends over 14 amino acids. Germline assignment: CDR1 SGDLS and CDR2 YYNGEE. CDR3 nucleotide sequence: TGTGCCAGCACGACAGGGGGAACGAACACTGAAGCTTTCTTT. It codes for CASTTGGTNTEAFF.

The CDR3 reads CASSLAGGNSPLHF. The CDR3, as DNA: TGTGCCAGCAGCTTGGCGGGAGGGAATTCACCCCTCCACTTT. This chain uses TRBV5-8 with TRBJ1-6, with D unclear. This CDR3 is 14 amino acids long. Trimming cost V 0 bases and J 7 bases, with 8 bases left between them. The germline CDR1 and CDR2 sequences are SGHTS and YDEGEE.

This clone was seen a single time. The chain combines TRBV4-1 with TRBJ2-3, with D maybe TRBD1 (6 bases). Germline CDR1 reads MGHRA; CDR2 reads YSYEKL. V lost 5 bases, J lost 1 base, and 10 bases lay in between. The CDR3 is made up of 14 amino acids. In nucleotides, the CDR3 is TGCGCCAGCAGCTCTTACAGGGGCACAGATACGCAGTATTTT. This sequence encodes CASSSYRGTDTQYF.

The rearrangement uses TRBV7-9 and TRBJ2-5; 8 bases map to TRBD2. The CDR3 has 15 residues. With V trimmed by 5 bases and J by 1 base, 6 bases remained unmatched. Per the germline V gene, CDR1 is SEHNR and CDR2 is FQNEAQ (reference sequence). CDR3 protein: CASSLGTRTQETQYF. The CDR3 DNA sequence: TGTGCCAGCAGCCTAGGGACTAGGACCCAAGAGACCCAGTACTTC.

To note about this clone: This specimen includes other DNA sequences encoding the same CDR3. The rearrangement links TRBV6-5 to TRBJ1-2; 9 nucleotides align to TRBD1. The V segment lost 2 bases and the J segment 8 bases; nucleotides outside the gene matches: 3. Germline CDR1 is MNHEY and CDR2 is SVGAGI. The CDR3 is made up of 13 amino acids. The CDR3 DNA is TGTGCCAGCAGTTACAGGACAGGGGACGGCTACACCTTC. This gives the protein CASSYRTGDGYTF.

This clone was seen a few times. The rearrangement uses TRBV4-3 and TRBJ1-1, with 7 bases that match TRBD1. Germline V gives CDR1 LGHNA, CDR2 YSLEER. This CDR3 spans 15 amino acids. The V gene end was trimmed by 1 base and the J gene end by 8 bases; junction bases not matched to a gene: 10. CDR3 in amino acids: CASSQVGDRAIEAFF. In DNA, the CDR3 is TGCGCCAGCAGCCAAGTAGGCGACAGGGCGATAGAAGCTTTCTTT.

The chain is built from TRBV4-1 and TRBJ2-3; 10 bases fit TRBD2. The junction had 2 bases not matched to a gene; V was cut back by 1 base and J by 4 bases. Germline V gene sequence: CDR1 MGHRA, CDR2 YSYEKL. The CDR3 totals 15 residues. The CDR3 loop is CASSQVAGGADTQYF. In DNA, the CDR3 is TGCGCCAGCAGCCAAGTAGCGGGGGGCGCAGATACGCAGTATTTT.

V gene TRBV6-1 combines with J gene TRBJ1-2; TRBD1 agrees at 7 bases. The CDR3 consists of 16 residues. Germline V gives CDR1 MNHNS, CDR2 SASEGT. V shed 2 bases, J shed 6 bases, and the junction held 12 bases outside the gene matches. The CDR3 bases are TGTGCCAGCAGTGAATTTGGTTATGGTACAGGGGATGGCTACACCTTC. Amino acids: CASSEFGYGTGDGYTF.

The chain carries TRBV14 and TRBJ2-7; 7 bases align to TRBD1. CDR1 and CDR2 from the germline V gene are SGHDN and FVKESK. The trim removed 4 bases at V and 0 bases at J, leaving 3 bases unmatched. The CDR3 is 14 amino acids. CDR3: CASSRDSNSYEQYV. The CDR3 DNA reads TGTGCCAGCAGCCGGGACAGCAACTCCTACGAGCAGTACGTC.

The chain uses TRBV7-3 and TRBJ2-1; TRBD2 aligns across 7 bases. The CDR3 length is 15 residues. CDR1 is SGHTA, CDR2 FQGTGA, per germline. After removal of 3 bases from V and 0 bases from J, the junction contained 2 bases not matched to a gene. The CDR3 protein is CASSFGGSSYNEQFF. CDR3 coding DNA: TGTGCCAGCAGCTTCGGGGGGAGCTCCTACAATGAGCAGTTCTTC.

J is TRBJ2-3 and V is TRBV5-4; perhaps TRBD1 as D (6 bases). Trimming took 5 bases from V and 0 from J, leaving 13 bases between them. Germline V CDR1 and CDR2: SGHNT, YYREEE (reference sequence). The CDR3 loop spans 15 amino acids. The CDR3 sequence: CASRSGTPSTDTQYF. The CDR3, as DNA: TGTGCCAGCAGGTCCGGGACACCTAGCACAGATACGCAGTATTTT.

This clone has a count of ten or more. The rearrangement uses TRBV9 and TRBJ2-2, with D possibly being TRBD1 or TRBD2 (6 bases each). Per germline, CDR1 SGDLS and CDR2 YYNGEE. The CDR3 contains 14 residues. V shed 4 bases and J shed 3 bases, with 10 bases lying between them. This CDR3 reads CASSLRGDTGELFF. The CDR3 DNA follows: TGTGCCAGCAGCTTGAGGGGGGACACCGGGGAGCTGTTTTTT.

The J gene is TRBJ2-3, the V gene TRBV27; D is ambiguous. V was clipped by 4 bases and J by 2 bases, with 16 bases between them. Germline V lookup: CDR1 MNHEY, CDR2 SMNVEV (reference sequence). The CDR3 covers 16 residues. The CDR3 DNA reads TGTGCCAGCAGTTCCCGGATAGCCGGATACACAGATACGCAGTATTTT. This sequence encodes CASSSRIAGYTDTQYF.